Listed below are T cell receptor beta chains from one sample, sequenced in a study of T cell responses to AZD1222 COVID-19 vaccine. Here immunoSEQ multiplex PCR was the method, and the copy in TCRdb shows in-frame clones only, minus some. The table has under 150,000 clones, around 85% seen once; the top ten hold 2% to 3%. The sequencing used peripheral blood, collected on day 0 of AZD1222 vaccination. Receptors originate from an adult in good health. The CDR3 runs from the conserved cysteine through the conserved F or W. Each record gives: CDR3 protein, CDR3 DNA, V gene, clone size, D gene, J gene. A D gene is named only where the DNA matches it firmly. Not all rows give a size; the values are once, few, many and, for expanded clones, a class.

CSALLDRGRVQPQHF	TGCAGCGCCCTCTTGGACAGGGGAAGGGTGCAGCCCCAGCATTTT	TRBV29-1	.	TRBD1	TRBJ1-5
CASSISLAGYEQYF	TGTGCCAGTAGTATCAGCCTAGCGGGCTACGAGCAGTACTTC	TRBV19	.	TRBD2	TRBJ2-7
CAWKKAGMNTEAFF	TGTGCCTGGAAAAAGGCAGGCATGAACACTGAAGCTTTCTTT	TRBV30	.	.	TRBJ1-1
CASRINYQSYEQYF	TGCGCCAGCAGAATTAACTACCAATCCTACGAGCAGTACTTC	TRBV5-1	.	.	TRBJ2-7
CASSEGARGTDTQYF	TGTGCCAGCAGTGAAGGGGCTAGGGGCACAGATACGCAGTATTTT	TRBV2	.	.	TRBJ2-3
CASSQEAGGTGANVLTF	TGTGCCAGCAGCCAAGAAGCGGGAGGGACTGGGGCCAACGTCCTGACTTTC	TRBV3-1/TRBV3-2	.	TRBD2	TRBJ2-6
CASSLGQSSGSHEQFF	TGTGCCAGCAGCTTAGGACAGTCTAGCGGGAGTCACGAGCAGTTCTTC	TRBV11-3	.	TRBD2	TRBJ2-1
CASSPGLAGGHTQYF	TGTGCCAGCAGCCCCGGACTAGCGGGAGGACATACGCAGTATTTT	TRBV5-6	.	TRBD2	TRBJ2-3
CASSSGQTNYGYTF	TGCGCCAGCAGCTCCGGACAGACAAACTATGGCTACACCTTC	TRBV5-1	.	.	TRBJ1-2
CASSLGSGGYNEQFF	TGTGCCAGCAGCTTAGGGAGCGGGGGCTACAATGAGCAGTTCTTC	TRBV7-2	.	TRBD2	TRBJ2-1
CAWRLAGGAEQYF	TGTGCCTGGAGGCTAGCGGGAGGTGCCGAGCAGTACTTC	TRBV30	.	TRBD2	TRBJ2-7
CASTLSSGRSGREQFF	TGTGCCAGCACCCTAAGTAGCGGGAGAAGTGGTCGAGAGCAGTTCTTC	TRBV28	.	TRBD2	TRBJ2-1
CASSIDPGLPTGYTF	TGTGCCAGTAGTATAGATCCAGGCCTCCCAACTGGCTACACCTTC	TRBV19	few	.	TRBJ1-2
CASSIVGGNTGELFF	TGTGCCAGTAGTATAGTTGGAGGGAACACCGGGGAGCTGTTTTTT	TRBV19	.	.	TRBJ2-2
CASSPAADGYTF	TGTGCCAGCAGTCCCGCGGCGGATGGCTACACCTTC	TRBV5-6	.	.	TRBJ1-2